Below are 20 T cell receptor beta chains sequenced from a single sample in a study of regulatory T cells in long-lasting Graves disease. Time point: persistent/refractory GD, antithyroid drugs over 5 years with positive TRAb. PBMCs provided the RNA from which the TCR library was made. Library construction for TCR beta used iRepertoire HTBI primers and Arm-PCR of CDR3 regions. TCRdb reanalysed the multiplex PCR reads using MiXCR and keeps one entry per CDR3 protein. This sample has a few hundred thousand distinct CDR3 sequences, with around a fifth found just once. The sequences come from peripheral blood mononuclear cells (PBMCs), collected when the disease was refractory, from a patient treated with antithyroid drugs. The receptors originated from a female donor with Graves disease.

The chain has TRBV5-4 and TRBJ1-3, with D possibly TRBD1 on 6 matching bases. The CDR3 is 15 amino acids. V was clipped by 2 bases and J by 4 bases, with 13 bases between them. Germline assignment: CDR1 SGHNT and CDR2 YYREEE (reference sequence). The DNA for the CDR3 is TGTGCCAGCAGCTTTCGGGGGGCCGTCGGAAACACCATATATTTT. It codes for CASSFRGAVGNTIYF.

This clonotype was picked up a small number of times. The rearrangement links TRBV20-1 to TRBJ1-4, with 10 positions matching TRBD1. Germline V gene sequence: CDR1 DFQATT, CDR2 SNEGSKA (reference sequence). The CDR3 covers 13 residues. Losses at the gene ends were 5 bases for V and 7 bases for J; bases not matched to a gene: 4. CDR3 region: CSARWTGGEKLFF. CDR3 in DNA: TGCAGTGCTCGCTGGACAGGGGGTGAAAAACTGTTTTTT.

Ten or more counts support this clonotype. The chain has TRBV12-3 or TRBV12-4 and TRBJ2-5; D gene unclear. The CDR3 consists of 13 residues. Trimming stripped 8 bases from V and 3 bases from J, with 13 bases between. The CDR3 is CASAVGQKETQYF. The DNA of the CDR3 is TGTGCCAGCGCGGTTGGGCAGAAAGAGACCCAGTACTTC.

This clonotype came up many times. V and J are TRBV12-3 or TRBV12-4 and TRBJ1-4; no clear D gene. The CDR3 runs to 16 residues. V was trimmed by 3 bases and J by 0 bases, leaving 11 bases between them. The CDR3 is CASSLLGVATNEKLFF. CDR3 coding DNA: TGTGCCAGCAGTTTGTTGGGCGTAGCAACTAATGAAAAACTGTTTTTT.

This clonotype was observed many times. This chain uses TRBV12-5 with TRBJ1-1; D unclear. The CDR3 contains 13 residues. The V end was cut by 2 bases, the J end by 3 bases, with 7 bases between. Germline V gene sequence: CDR1 LGHNT, CDR2 FRNRAP. This CDR3 reads CASGLQIDTEAFF. CDR3 DNA sequence: TGTGCTAGTGGTTTGCAAATAGACACTGAAGCTTTCTTT.

In this sample, this clonotype turned up many times. This chain connects TRBV6-1 to TRBJ2-7, with D unresolved. The CDR3 runs to 12 residues. Germline-derived CDR1 and CDR2 are MNHNS and SASEGT. V shed 7 bases and J shed 5 bases, with 12 bases lying between them. The CDR3 reads CASTQPRDEQYF. CDR3 nucleotides: TGTGCCAGCACCCAACCCCGGGACGAGCAGTACTTC.

In regard to this clonotype: A much larger clone sits a single nucleotide away, making a read error possible. The chain carries TRBV6-1 and TRBJ2-7, with 8 bases matching TRBD2. There are 15 residues in the CDR3. The germline CDR1 and CDR2 sequences are MNHNS and SASEGT. The ends lost 8 bases at V and 6 bases at J; junction bases unmatched: 15. Here the CDR3 reads CASGTNPARGGEQYF. CDR3 DNA: TGTGCCAGCGGTACGAACCCCGCCCGGGGGGGCGAGCAGTACTTC.

The chain uses TRBV20-1 and TRBJ1-1, with D maybe TRBD1 (5 bases). Trimming removed 7 bases at V and 0 bases at J, with 15 bases between. The CDR3 length is 14 residues. Germline V gives CDR1 DFQATT, CDR2 SNEGSKA (reference sequence). For the CDR3, the DNA is TGCAGTGGTCAACCCGGGACGGTGAACACTGAAGCTTTCTTT. Translating it yields CSGQPGTVNTEAFF.

To note about this clonotype: This may be a read error, as it is one base from a much larger clone. The rearrangement links TRBV7-2 to TRBJ1-6; D is possibly TRBD1 (6 bases). The CDR3 extends over 15 amino acids. Germline-derived CDR1 and CDR2 are SGHTA and FQGNSA. The CDR3 coding sequence is TGTGTCAGCAGCTTAGCTGGACAGAGTAATTCACCCCTCCACTTT. Protein product: CVSSLAGQSNSPLHF.

This clonotype was picked up a small number of times. This chain connects TRBV12-3 or TRBV12-4 to TRBJ2-1, with 7 bases fitting TRBD2. The CDR3 is made up of 16 amino acids. After removal of 4 bases from V and 0 bases from J, the junction contained 6 bases not matched to a gene. CDR3 DNA sequence: TGTGCCAGCAGTTGGGGCGAGCGGGGCTCCTACAATGAGCAGTTCTTC. It codes for CASSWGERGSYNEQFF.

This clonotype was seen ten or more times. The chain uses TRBV5-1 and TRBJ2-7; D possibly corresponds to TRBD1 (6 bases). The CDR3 spans 14 residues. Trimming left V 0 bases short and J 4 bases short, with 11 bases between. Per germline, CDR1 SGHRS and CDR2 YFSETQ. For the CDR3, the DNA is TGCGCCAGCAGCTTGGCCGGGACACCTTACGAGCAGTACTTC. It encodes CASSLAGTPYEQYF.

In this sample, this clonotype turned up many times. V usage is TRBV2 and J usage is TRBJ1-6; D may be TRBD1 (6 bases). V lost 6 bases to trimming and J lost 7 bases, with 19 bases between them. The CDR3 length is 16 residues. Germline V CDR1 and CDR2: SNHLY, FYNNEI. The DNA of the CDR3 is TGTGCCAGCAGCGAACTTCCGGACAGTTGGAATTCACCCCTCCACTTT. Translation gives CASSELPDSWNSPLHF.

This clonotype was recorded many times. The chain has TRBV28 and TRBJ2-2; the match to TRBD1 covers 10 bases. The CDR3 length is 17 residues. V shed 2 bases and J 4 bases; nucleotides not matched to a gene: 7. The V gene's germline CDR1 is MDHEN and CDR2 SYDVKM. CDR3 region: CASSLIGTGASTGELFF. As DNA, the CDR3 is TGTGCCAGCAGTTTAATCGGGACAGGGGCGTCCACCGGGGAGCTGTTTTTT.

Regarding this clonotype: This may be a read error, as it is one base from a much larger clone. The rearrangement uses TRBV6-1 and TRBJ1-1; tentatively, D is TRBD1 (6 bases). The CDR3 spans 13 residues. Germline V gene lookup returns CDR1 MNHNS and CDR2 SASEGT. The ends were cut back, 4 bases at V and 3 bases at J, with 9 bases in the middle. CDR3 nucleotides: TGTGCCAGCAGTGGGGCAGGGGACACTGAAGCTTTCTTT. This translates into CASSGAGDTEAFF.

A single count supports this clonotype. CDR3 protein: CASSPWTSGRSSYEQYF. CDR3 DNA: TGTGCCAGCAGCCCTTGGACTAGCGGGAGGAGCTCCTACGAGCAGTACTTC. V and J are TRBV14 and TRBJ2-7, with 14 bases lining up with TRBD2. The trim removed 4 bases at V and 0 bases at J, leaving 5 bases unmatched. Germline V gene data show CDR1 as SGHDN and CDR2 as FVKESK. This CDR3 spans 17 amino acids.

This clonotype was seen many times. The rearrangement joins TRBV28 to TRBJ1-4; D unresolved. CDR1 and CDR2 (germline): MDHEN, SYDVKM. The CDR3 has 11 residues. Trimming took off 3 bases at V and 8 bases at J, with 4 bases between the two ends. CDR3 loop: CASSFAEKLFF. As DNA, the CDR3 is TGTGCCAGCAGTTTCGCCGAAAAACTGTTTTTT.

In its sample, this clonotype was seen many times. The rearrangement joins TRBV2 to TRBJ1-5, with no clear D. This CDR3 has 13 amino acids. The germline V gene has CDR1 SNHLY and CDR2 FYNNEI. V gave up 4 bases and J gave up 1 base, with 5 bases separating them. CDR3 sequence reads: CASSGESNQPQHF. Here the CDR3 DNA reads TGTGCCAGCAGTGGTGAAAGCAATCAGCCCCAGCATTTT.

This clonotype has a count of ten or more. The rearrangement links TRBV12-3 or TRBV12-4 to TRBJ1-4; maybe TRBD1 (5 bases). This CDR3 contains 15 residues. Trimming pared 6 bases from V and 3 bases from J, leaving 14 bases between. The CDR3 reads CASRERGVANEKLFF. CDR3 coding DNA: TGTGCCAGCAGGGAAAGAGGGGTGGCTAATGAAAAACTGTTTTTT.

Notes on this clonotype: This clone may be a read error of a much larger clone one base away. CDR3 region: CASSQHRVNTEAFF. The CDR3 DNA follows: TGTGCCAGCAGCCAGCACAGGGTGAACACTGAAGCTTTCTTT. J is TRBJ1-1 and V is TRBV28; D is possibly TRBD1 (6 bases). The germline gives CDR1 MDHEN, CDR2 SYDVKM. The CDR3 runs 14 residues. With 6 bases removed from V and 0 bases from J, the gap between germline ends came to 11 bases.

The V and J genes are TRBV5-6 and TRBJ1-2; 9 bases map to TRBD1. Germline-derived CDR1 and CDR2 are SGHDT and YYEEEE. J was trimmed by 2 bases and V by 4 bases; bases with no gene match: 6. The CDR3 is made up of 15 amino acids. The CDR3 region has the DNA TGTGCCAGCAGCACAGGGGGCATCTTAAACTATGGCTACACCTTC. Translation: CASSTGGILNYGYTF.